These 18 T cell receptor beta chains came from one sample sequenced in a study of blood T cell repertoires in COVID-19. Using immunoSEQ multiplex PCR, the repertoire was profiled, and TCRdb retains in-frame clones only, with some absent. The sample consists of around 190,000 clones, just over 85% of them appearing once. Sequencing was performed on PBMCs or T cells enriched from blood (not recorded which). The receptors come from a woman under 30 who had recovered from COVID-19.

The chain employs TRBV27 and TRBJ1-1; no definite D call. This CDR3 spans 13 amino acids. The germline V gene has CDR1 MNHEY and CDR2 SMNVEV (reference sequence). V dropped 3 bases and J dropped 5 bases, with 10 bases sitting between them. The CDR3 reads CASSFWEGTEAFF. CDR3 in DNA: TGTGCCAGCAGTTTTTGGGAGGGTACTGAAGCTTTCTTT.

The gene calls are TRBV29-1 and TRBJ1-2; D perhaps matches TRBD1 (5 bases). V lost 4 bases, J lost 8 bases, and 17 bases lay in between. In germline, CDR1 is SQVTM, CDR2 ANQGSEA. This CDR3 has 13 amino acids. In DNA form, the CDR3 reads TGCAGCGTTGTGGACACACATATCGGAGGCTACACCTTC. Encoded protein: CSVVDTHIGGYTF.

The J gene is TRBJ2-2, the V gene TRBV9; TRBD1 is a possible D gene (6 bases). The CDR3 is made up of 13 amino acids. Trimming pared 3 bases from V and 6 bases from J, leaving 9 bases between. The germline CDR1 and CDR2 sequences are SGDLS and YYNGEE. The CDR3 DNA reads TGTGCCAGCAGCGACTACAGGGCCGGGGAGCTGTTTTTT. Protein product: CASSDYRAGELFF.

V gene TRBV10-3 combines with J gene TRBJ1-1; D is uncertain. The CDR3 is 12 residues long. Trimming cost V 10 bases and J 1 base, with 10 bases left between them. The germline gives CDR1 ENHRY, CDR2 SYGVKD. The DNA of the CDR3 is TGTGCCACAGACCCGGGGAACACTGAAGCTTTCTTT. As protein: CATDPGNTEAFF.

The chain is built from TRBV21-1 and TRBJ2-7; the table's D call, TRBD2, was not checked against the DNA. TRBV21-1 is labeled a pseudogene. This CDR3 is built from 18 residues. CDR3: CASQLRTSPKPHRYEQYF. The CDR3 bases are TGTGCCAGTCAGTTACGGACTAGCCCTAAACCTCACCGATACGAGCAGTACTTC.

The chain combines TRBV14 with TRBJ1-1; 7 bases fit TRBD1. This CDR3 region has 15 residues. Germline V gene sequence: CDR1 SGHDN, CDR2 FVKESK. V shed 1 base, J shed 4 bases, and the junction held 6 bases outside the gene matches. The CDR3 coding sequence is TGTGCCAGCAGCCAAGGTACGACAGGGTTCACTGAAGCTTTCTTT. Amino acid sequence: CASSQGTTGFTEAFF.

The chain couples TRBV28 to TRBJ2-1; TRBD2 matches 7 bases. The CDR3 has 15 residues. Germline V gene data show CDR1 as MDHEN and CDR2 as SYDVKM. The junction had 5 bases not matched to a gene; V was cut back by 2 bases and J by 4 bases. The CDR3 DNA reads as TGTGCCAGCAGTTTAGAGCCTAGCGGTTACAATGAGCAGTTCTTC. Protein: CASSLEPSGYNEQFF. Full variable domain (missing parts from reference TRBV28 and TRBJ2-1): DVKVTQSSRYLVKRTGEKVFLECVQDMDHENMFWYRQDPGLGLRLIYFSYDVKMKEKGDIPEGYSVSREKKERFSLILESASTNQTSMYLCASSLEPSGYNEQFFGPGTRLTVL.

The chain combines TRBV15 with TRBJ2-1, with TRBD2 as a possible D gene (6 bases). Germline V gene lookup returns CDR1 LNHNV and CDR2 YYDKDF (reference sequence). Deletions cut 5 bases from V and 1 base from J, with 18 bases between. The CDR3 totals 17 residues. The CDR3 reads CATSALPRGGSYNEQFF. The CDR3 DNA reads TGTGCCACCAGCGCATTGCCCCGTGGGGGGTCCTACAATGAGCAGTTCTTC.

The chain recombines TRBV7-9 with TRBJ2-4; possible D gene TRBD1, 5 bases. V lost 5 bases, J lost 6 bases, and 14 bases lay in between. The germline V gene encodes CDR1 SEHNR and CDR2 FQNEAQ (reference sequence). CDR3 length equals 14 residues. The CDR3 sequence is CASSPQGDGNIQYF. As DNA, the CDR3 is TGTGCCAGCAGCCCCCAGGGTGATGGAAACATTCAGTACTTC.

This sequence joins TRBV19 and TRBJ1-1; TRBD1 agrees at 9 bases. This CDR3 region has 15 residues. The ends lost 3 bases at V and 1 base at J; junction bases unmatched: 3. CDR1 and CDR2 from the germline V gene are LNHDA and SQIVND (reference sequence). The CDR3 loop is CASSIQDRGNTEAFF. The CDR3 DNA reads TGTGCCAGTAGTATCCAGGACAGGGGGAACACTGAAGCTTTCTTT.

The chain joins TRBV10-1 to TRBJ1-1; D unclear. The CDR3 is 13 amino acids. V lost 4 bases and J lost 10, with 16 bases in between. CDR1 and CDR2 (germline): WNHNN, SYGVQD (reference sequence). CDR3 protein: CASSVNRNIGAFF. CDR3 coding DNA: TGCGCCAGCAGTGTGAACCGTAATATCGGAGCTTTCTTT.

This sequence joins TRBV3-1 (or the pseudogene TRBV3-2) and TRBJ1-6; a possible D gene is TRBD1 (5 bases). The CDR3 runs to 20 residues. Germline-derived CDR1 and CDR2 are LGHDT and YNNKEL (reference sequence). V lost 5 bases to trimming and J lost 7 bases, with 30 bases between them. The CDR3 is CASSSNKGRVWGGWNSPLHF. CDR3 DNA: TGTGCCAGCAGCTCCAACAAGGGGCGTGTCTGGGGGGGTTGGAATTCACCCCTCCACTTT.

Note on this clone: One end of the junction varies from germline; a read error may be responsible. V and J are TRBV19 and TRBJ2-1, with a possible D match to TRBD2 (5 bases). From germline, CDR1 is LNHDA and CDR2 SQIVND (reference sequence). The length of the CDR3 is 15 residues. The CDR3 DNA reads TGTGCCTGTAGGCTTAGCGCGAGCTCCTACAATGAGCAGTTCTTC. Translating it yields CACRLSASSYNEQFF.

The chain is built from TRBV11-3 and TRBJ2-7; 9 bases map to TRBD1. Trimming at V came to 11 bases and at J to 3 bases, leaving 14 bases not matched to a gene. Per germline, CDR1 SGHNT and CDR2 YENEEA. The CDR3 consists of 15 residues. CDR3 in DNA: TGTGCCGGCCGGGACAGGGTCCTTTCGAACTACGAGCAGTACTTC. This codes for CAGRDRVLSNYEQYF.

This clone was seen only a few times. This rearrangement joins TRBV29-1 to TRBJ1-2, with 7 bases fitting TRBD1. The CDR3 length is 14 residues. Trimming took 0 bases from V and 4 from J; bases not matched to a gene: 5. Looked up from germline, CDR1 is SQVTM and CDR2 is ANQGSEA. The CDR3 region is CSVEEVRGSYGYTF. CDR3 nucleotide sequence: TGCAGCGTTGAAGAGGTCAGGGGGAGCTATGGCTACACCTTC.

J is TRBJ2-7 and V is TRBV7-2, with D tentatively TRBD1 (7 bases). The CDR3 length is 14 residues. Between the trimmed V and J ends, which lost 6 bases and 3 bases, there was a span of 15 bases. CDR1 and CDR2 from the germline V gene are SGHTA and FQGNSA. The DNA of the CDR3 is TGTGCCAGCAGGGGGACTCGGACAGGCTACGAGCAGTACTTC. Protein sequence: CASRGTRTGYEQYF.

V usage is TRBV3-1 (or the pseudogene TRBV3-2) and J usage is TRBJ1-4; 7 bases fit TRBD1. Per the germline V gene, CDR1 is LGHDT and CDR2 is YNNKEL (reference sequence). There are 15 residues in the CDR3. The V segment lost 0 bases and the J segment 8 bases; nucleotides outside the gene matches: 6. This chain's CDR3 is CASSQDLGTVEKLFF. DNA of the CDR3: TGTGCCAGCAGCCAAGATCTTGGGACAGTCGAAAAACTGTTTTTT.

Notes on this clone: Other DNA sequences in the sample encode the same CDR3. This sequence joins TRBV3-1 (or the pseudogene TRBV3-2) and TRBJ2-3, with D unresolved. From germline, CDR1 is LGHDT and CDR2 YNNKEL (reference sequence). Deletions cut 4 bases from V and 3 bases from J, with 2 bases between. There are 11 residues in the CDR3. The CDR3 region is CASSLTDTQYF. The CDR3, as DNA: TGTGCCAGCAGCCTAACAGATACGCAGTATTTT.